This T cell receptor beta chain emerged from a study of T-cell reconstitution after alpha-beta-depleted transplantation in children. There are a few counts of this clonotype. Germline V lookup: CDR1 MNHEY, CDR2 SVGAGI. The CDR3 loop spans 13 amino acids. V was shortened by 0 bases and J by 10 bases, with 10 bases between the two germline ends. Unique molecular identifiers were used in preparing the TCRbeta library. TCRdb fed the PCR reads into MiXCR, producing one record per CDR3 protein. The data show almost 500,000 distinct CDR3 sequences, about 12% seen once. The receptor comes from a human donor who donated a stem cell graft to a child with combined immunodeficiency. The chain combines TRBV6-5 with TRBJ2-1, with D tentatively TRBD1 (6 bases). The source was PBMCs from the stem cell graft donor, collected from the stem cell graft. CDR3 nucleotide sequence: TGTGCCAGCAGTTACTCGGGACAACTAGAGCAGTTCTTC. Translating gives CASSYSGQLEQFF.